This TCR beta chain was retrieved from a study of blood T cell repertoires in COVID-19. Per the authors' pipeline: Reference gene primer amplification gave nucleated cell count estimates. Data came from immunoSEQ multiplex PCR; TCRdb stores just in-frame clones and leaves some out. That table furnishes V, J and clone size, whereas the DNA furnished D and trimming. The sample has 250,000 to 300,000 clones; approximately 90% are singletons. Participant ages covered about 18 to 89 years across 24 US areas. CDR1 and CDR2 (germline): SQVTM, ANQGSEA. Deletions cut 7 bases from V and 1 base from J, with 10 bases between. The CDR3 sequence is 12 residues long.

This clonotype originated in a woman in her 40s with acute COVID-19. This chain uses TRBV29-1 with TRBJ1-1; D unresolved. Material: PBMCs or T cells enriched from blood (not recorded which). DNA for the CDR3: TGCAGCGGAAGAGAGGGGAACACTGAAGCTTTCTTT. Translated: CSGREGNTEAFF.